This is a list of T cell receptor beta chains from one sample in a study of shared clonotypes between healthy human individuals. Measured with immunoSEQ multiplex PCR; TCRdb has only the in-frame clones, and not every one. The data contain more than 1,200,000 clones, approximately 98.5% of them seen just once; the ten biggest clones take up under 0.45%. The sample consisted of naive CD4+ T cells sorted from blood. The origin of the receptors is a young man in good health. Each CDR3 is given with its conserved first and last residue. A D gene is named only where the DNA matches it firmly. The size entry is marked missing in some rows and otherwise reads once, few, many or a size class.

>TRBV19|NA|NA|TRBJ1-2
TGTGCCAGTAGTTTGTACCTCGATAACTATGGCTACACCTTC
CASSLYLDNYGYTF
>TRBV6-1|TRBD2|NA|TRBJ2-5
TGTGCCAGCAGTGGGACTAGCGGGTGGGAGACCCAGTACTTC
CASSGTSGWETQYF
>TRBV4-1|TRBD2|few|TRBJ2-7
TGCGCCAGCAGCCCCCGCATCTTTAGCGGGAGGACCTACGAGCAGTACTTC
CASSPRIFSGRTYEQYF
>TRBV2|TRBD2|NA|TRBJ2-1
TGTGCCAGCAGTGAATCTCTAGCGGGAGTTGGTGAGCAGTTCTTC
CASSESLAGVGEQFF
>TRBV5-6|NA|once|TRBJ1-1
TGTGCCAGCAGTCCCCTCGGCCGCCAAACCGAAGCTTTCTTT
CASSPLGRQTEAFF
>TRBV25-1|NA|NA|TRBJ2-1
TGTGCCAGCACTCTGGGACCGCCTAATGAGCAGTTCTTC
CASTLGPPNEQFF
>TRBV15|TRBD1|NA|TRBJ2-2
TGTGCCACCAGCGTTTGGGACAGAAACACCGGGGAGCTGTTTTTT
CATSVWDRNTGELFF
>TRBV14|TRBD1|NA|TRBJ2-3
TGTGCCAGCAGCCGCACGGGACAGGGATCCCCAGATACGCAGTATTTT
CASSRTGQGSPDTQYF
>TRBV6-5|TRBD1|NA|TRBJ1-2
TGTGCCAGCAGTTACGACGGACAGGGACTACTCGGCTACACCTTC
CASSYDGQGLLGYTF
>TRBV5-1|TRBD1|NA|TRBJ2-2
TGCGCCAGCAGCCAGAGACAGGGAAAGAACACCGGGGAGCTGTTTTTT
CASSQRQGKNTGELFF
>TRBV5-4|NA|NA|TRBJ2-5
TGTGCCAGCAGCTTGGCGGGCACCCAAGAGACCCAGTACTTC
CASSLAGTQETQYF
>TRBV9|TRBD2|NA|TRBJ2-2
TGTGCCAGCAGCGTAGCGGGGGGAGGGCTGAACACCGGGGAGCTGTTTTTT
CASSVAGGGLNTGELFF
>TRBV5-5|NA|NA|TRBJ2-2
TGTGCCAGCAGCCTCGACTCCCCGGGGGAGCTGTTTTTT
CASSLDSPGELFF
>TRBV9|NA|once|TRBJ1-2
TGTGCCAGCAGGTCCGGGACTGAAATCTGCTTC
CASRSGTEICF
>TRBV27|TRBD2|NA|TRBJ2-7
TGTGCCAGCAGGCGAGGACTAGCGAACTACGAGCAGTACTTC
CASRRGLANYEQYF
>TRBV5-1|NA|NA|TRBJ2-1
TGCGCCAGCAGCTTGACCGATAGCTCCTACAATGAGCAGTTCTTC
CASSLTDSSYNEQFF
>TRBV11-2|TRBD2|once|TRBJ2-3
TGTGCCAGCAGTCCAATGTGGGGCGGGAGACTGCCAGATACGCAGTATTTT
CASSPMWGGRLPDTQYF
>TRBV29-1|TRBD1|NA|TRBJ1-5
TGCAGCGTAGCTTCCGGGACAGGGGGCAATCAGCCCCAGCATTTT
CSVASGTGGNQPQHF
>TRBV5-1|TRBD2|NA|TRBJ2-3
TGCGCCAGCAGTAATAGCGGGAGTACAGATACGCAGTATTTT
CASSNSGSTDTQYF
>TRBV9|TRBD2|NA|TRBJ2-5
TGTGCCAGCAGCGTAGGGGAGGGGAATCAAGAGACCCAGTACTTC
CASSVGEGNQETQYF
>TRBV5-5|TRBD2|NA|TRBJ2-5
TGTGCCAGCAGCTCCGCTAGCGGGAGGGATCAAGAGACCCAGTACTTC
CASSSASGRDQETQYF
>TRBV18|TRBD1|NA|TRBJ2-2
TGTGCCAGCTCACGCTTGCAGGGGGCTGGAACCGGGGAGCTGTTTTTT
CASSRLQGAGTGELFF
>TRBV28|TRBD1|NA|TRBJ1-2
TGTGCCAGCAGCTTACTACCAGGGGGACTAAACTATGGCTACACCTTC
CASSLLPGGLNYGYTF
>TRBV29-1|NA|NA|TRBJ2-2
TGCAGCGTCCATCCTATACTCTGCGGACCCGGGGAGCTGTTTTTT
CSVHPILCGPGELFF
>TRBV7-9|NA|NA|TRBJ1-4
TGTGCCAGCAGCCCCGGACGTGGAAAACTGTTTTTT
CASSPGRGKLFF
>TRBV7-9|TRBD1|NA|TRBJ1-4
TGTGCCAGCAGCTTGGGACAGAAAAGTGAAAAACTGTTTTTT
CASSLGQKSEKLFF
>TRBV28|TRBD2|NA|TRBJ2-7
TGTGCCAGCAGTTTAGCCCCTAGCGGGAGGTCCTACGAGCAGTACTTC
CASSLAPSGRSYEQYF
>TRBV29-1|TRBD2|NA|TRBJ2-7
TGCAGCGTCACCGGGGCCCGGACTAGCGTTTATTACGAGCAGTACTTC
CSVTGARTSVYYEQYF
>TRBV7-9|TRBD2|NA|TRBJ2-3
TGTGCCAGCAGCAAGAGACTAGCGGGAGGAGGAGATACGCAGTATTTT
CASSKRLAGGGDTQYF
>TRBV2|NA|NA|TRBJ1-1
TGTGCCAGTGGTCTCGAACAATTAAACACTGAAGCTTTCTTT
CASGLEQLNTEAFF
>TRBV28|NA|NA|TRBJ1-3
TGTGCCAGCAGTTTGGCCGTAGCCTCTGGAAACACCATATATTTT
CASSLAVASGNTIYF
>TRBV27|NA|NA|TRBJ2-1
TGTGCCAGCAAGAGACAGGACAGCTCCTACAATGAGCAGTTCTTC
CASKRQDSSYNEQFF
>TRBV25-1|TRBD2|few|TRBJ2-7
TGTGCCAGCAGTCGCTCTACCCTAACACTAGCGGGGCGCTACGAGCAGTACTTC
CASSRSTLTLAGRYEQYF
>TRBV7-8|NA|NA|TRBJ2-7
TGTGCCAGCACGTCAGGAGGGGCCTACGAGCAGTACTTC
CASTSGGAYEQYF
>TRBV10-1|NA|NA|TRBJ2-2
TGCGCCAGCAGTGATTGGAAAAACACCGGGGAGCTGTTTTTT
CASSDWKNTGELFF
>TRBV29-1|NA|NA|TRBJ1-1
TGCAGCGTTGATTTCGTTGTCAGGAACACTGAAGCTTTCTTT
CSVDFVVRNTEAFF
>TRBV7-9|TRBD1|once|TRBJ2-3
TGTGCCAGCATCCTGAGCAGGGGGCTAGATGGGGATACGCAGTATTTT
CASILSRGLDGDTQYF
>TRBV11-2|NA|NA|TRBJ2-6
TGTGCCAGCAGCCACGGGACTTTC
CASSHGTF
>TRBV29-1|TRBD2|NA|TRBJ2-7
TGCAGCGTTGCCCTACTAGCGGGAGTTAAAGAGCAGTACTTC
CSVALLAGVKEQYF
>TRBV5-5|TRBD1|once|TRBJ2-1
TGTGCCAGCAGTTTCCGGGACAGGGAGGGTCAGTTCTTC
CASSFRDREGQFF
>TRBV10-2|NA|NA|TRBJ2-1
TGCGCCAGCAGGCACGCGGATAGCTCCTACAATGAGCAGTTCTTC
CASRHADSSYNEQFF
>TRBV9|NA|once|TRBJ1-3
TGTGCCAGTATGAGCTCTGGAAACACCATATATTTT
CASMSSGNTIYF
>TRBV2|NA|NA|TRBJ2-7
TGTGCCAGCAGGGAAGAGCGACTATACGAGCAGTACTTC
CASREERLYEQYF
>TRBV7-3|TRBD1|NA|TRBJ1-1
TGTGCCAGCAGCTTGAACAGGGGGGACACTGAAGCTTTCTTT
CASSLNRGDTEAFF
>TRBV7-9|NA|NA|TRBJ2-7
TGTGCCAGCAGTTTTTCCGCCGATAGGCCCTCCTACGAGCAGTACTTC
CASSFSADRPSYEQYF
>TRBV5-5|NA|NA|TRBJ2-7
TGTGCCAGCAGCCTGAATGGAGAGCAGTACTTC
CASSLNGEQYF
>TRBV5-5|NA|NA|TRBJ2-3
TGTGCCAGCAGCCCCCGGACTACATCAGATACGCAGTATTTT
CASSPRTTSDTQYF